This TCR beta chain was retrieved from a study of T cell responses to AZD1222 COVID-19 vaccine. This CDR3 region has 13 residues. Between the trimmed V and J ends, which lost 7 bases and 2 bases, there was a span of 11 bases. Germline CDR1 MNHEY, CDR2 SVGAGI. Here immunoSEQ multiplex PCR was the method, and the copy in TCRdb shows in-frame clones only, minus some. The table shows 90,000 to 150,000 clones, with about 90% occurring only once. The study, taken as a whole, reports: Reportedly, close to half of spike-specific TCRs are directed against unmutated variant regions. White British people made up most donors, females outnumbered males, and clonal diversity was possibly underestimated. Researchers took repertoire samples only after the peak T cell response had come.

In regard to this clone: The antigen remains undetermined.

The source is an adult in good health. The sequences come from peripheral blood, collected on day 0 of AZD1222 vaccination. The rearrangement joins TRBV6-5 to TRBJ1-1, with D hard to call. CDR3: CASTGDLNTEAFF. The CDR3 DNA reads as TGTGCCAGCACTGGAGATCTTAACACTGAAGCTTTCTTT.